This T cell receptor (beta chain) was sequenced during a study of T cell repertoires in cytomegalovirus infection. Study outcomes and limitations: Pooled public TCR beta family frequency picked out CMV carriers with the relevant HLA.

MiXCR, applied by TCRdb to the reads, yields one record per CDR3 protein. The repertoire holds a few hundred thousand distinct CDR3 sequences, with approximately 15% as singletons. V lost 3 bases, J lost 2 bases, and 27 bases stayed unmatched. This CDR3 is 24 amino acids long. This clonotype has a count of ten or more. Its antigen is currently unknown. The chain has TRBV12-3 or TRBV12-4 and TRBJ2-2, with 10 positions matching TRBD1. Sequenced: CD8+ T cells from PBMCs. This TCR came from a human donor in good health (CMV status not recorded). Some clones in this sample may be carry-over from other donors' samples. CDR3 residues: CASSFFIYPPSDRGSQKNTGELFF. CDR3 nucleotide sequence: TGTGCCAGCAGTTTCTTTATTTATCCCCCCTCGGACAGGGGGTCCCAAAAAAACACCGGGGAGCTGTTTTTT.